The 15 T cell receptor beta chains below come from one sample, sequenced in a study of blood T cells in healthy people across ages. Sample-barcoded 5' priming and a J-beta primer mix drove a second PCR of about 6 to 12 cycles. TCRdb analysed the 5' RACE reads with MiXCR anew, one entry per CDR3 protein. Among about 800,000 distinct CDR3 sequences listed, around 25% were seen once. The same data also contributed to another study, on T cells of mothers and their children.

Sequenced: blood. The receptors here all came from a boy aged 5-17 years in good health.

The chain uses TRBV15 and TRBJ2-7, with D tentatively TRBD1 or TRBD2 (5 bases each). The germline gives CDR1 LNHNV, CDR2 YYDKDF (reference sequence). CDR3 length: 13 residues. Trimming cost V 0 bases and J 3 bases, with 6 bases left between them. The CDR3 DNA sequence: TGTGCCACCAGCAGAGATGGGGGCTACGAGCAGTACTTC. It is translated as CATSRDGGYEQYF.

This clonotype has at least ten counts. The gene calls are TRBV7-9 and TRBJ1-4; D is unclear. Trimming shortened V by 4 bases and J by 2 bases, and 14 bases separated the two germline ends. Germline V gene data show CDR1 as SEHNR and CDR2 as FQNEAQ (reference sequence). The CDR3 is 16 residues long. CDR3 loop: CASSSDRAHTNEKLFF. The CDR3 nucleotides read TGTGCCAGCAGCTCGGATCGGGCGCACACTAATGAAAAACTGTTTTTT.

This clonotype was detected a few times. The gene calls are TRBV5-1 and TRBJ2-5, with 11 positions matching TRBD1. V shed 3 bases and J 7 bases; nucleotides not matched to a gene: 2. This CDR3 is 13 amino acids long. CDR1 is SGHRS, CDR2 YFSETQ, per germline. The CDR3 is CASSSGQGGTQYF. As DNA, the CDR3 is TGCGCCAGCAGCTCGGGACAGGGGGGGACCCAGTACTTC.

The CDR3 protein is CASRDGETQYF. DNA for the CDR3: TGTGCCAGCAGGGACGGAGAGACCCAGTACTTC. The V and J genes are TRBV28 and TRBJ2-5; the D is unclear. The CDR3 extends over 11 amino acids. Germline CDR1 and CDR2: MDHEN and SYDVKM. The ends were cut back, 6 bases at V and 4 bases at J, with 6 bases in the middle.

This chain connects TRBV12-3 or TRBV12-4 to TRBJ2-5, with D perhaps TRBD2 (7 bases). The J call may be mistaken, given a closer DNA end match to TRBJ2-7. The CDR3 sequence is 13 residues long. CDR3: CASSPGGDNEQYF. DNA of the CDR3: TGTGCCAGCAGCCCTGGGGGGGACAACGAGCAGTACTTC.

This chain joins TRBV30 and TRBJ1-3; D not resolved. The germline V gene has CDR1 GTSNPN and CDR2 SVGIG (reference sequence). V lost 3 bases, J lost 1 base, and 13 bases lay in between. The CDR3 is 15 amino acids. The CDR3 region is CAWRYGRGSGNTIYF. The CDR3 DNA reads as TGTGCCTGGAGATACGGGAGAGGGTCTGGAAACACCATATATTTT.

V and J are TRBV12-3 or TRBV12-4 and TRBJ1-1, with TRBD1 as a possible D gene (6 bases). V shed 4 bases and J shed 0 bases, with 9 bases lying between them. This CDR3 has 14 residues. CDR3 nucleotides: TGTGCCAGCAGTTGGGGGCAGTTGAACACTGAAGCTTTCTTT. This translates into CASSWGQLNTEAFF.

The chain's CDR3 is CASSFQGVFYGYTF. In DNA form, the CDR3 reads TGTGCCAGCAGTTTTCAGGGGGTTTTCTATGGCTACACCTTC. J is TRBJ1-2 and V is TRBV28, with 7 bases that match TRBD1. The CDR3 has 14 residues. V lost 3 bases and J lost 4; bases outside the gene matches: 5. In germline, CDR1 is MDHEN, CDR2 SYDVKM.

The V call is TRBV7-9, the J call TRBJ2-5; D is unresolved. The germline V gene encodes CDR1 SEHNR and CDR2 FQNEAQ (reference sequence). The CDR3 runs to 13 residues. V dropped 2 bases and J dropped 11 bases, with 15 bases sitting between them. The CDR3 DNA reads TGTGCCAGCAGCTTACCACCACAGATAGAGCAGTACTTC. Its translation is CASSLPPQIEQYF.

The chain has TRBV29-1 and TRBJ2-7, with 9 bases matching TRBD1. The germline V gene encodes CDR1 SQVTM and CDR2 ANQGSEA. V was clipped by 6 bases and J by 0 bases; unmatched bases: 9. The CDR3 length is 15 residues. CDR3 in amino acids: CSVRDRAGGSYEQYF. The CDR3, as DNA: TGCAGCGTCCGGGACAGGGCAGGGGGCTCCTACGAGCAGTACTTC.

In the case of this clonotype: The junction departs from germline at one end; a sequencing error may be responsible. The gene calls are TRBV7-3 and TRBJ1-1; 7 bases are a match to TRBD1. Germline-derived CDR1 and CDR2 are SGHTA and FQGTGA. The CDR3 consists of 13 residues. The CDR3 sequence: CASRDRANTEAFF. In DNA, the CDR3 is TGTGCCAGCAGAGACAGGGCGAACACTGAGGCTTTCTTT. Full variable domain (outside the CDR3, taken from reference TRBV7-3 and TRBJ1-1): GAGVSQTPSNKVTEKGKYVELRCDPISGHTALYWYRQSLGQGPEFLIYFQGTGAADDSGLPNDRFFAVRPEGSVSTLKIQRTERGDSAVYLCASRDRANTEAFFGQGTRLTVV.

This clonotype was seen a few times. The chain is built from TRBV2 and TRBJ2-7; unclear D gene. The CDR3 contains 14 residues. V dropped 4 bases and J dropped 2 bases, with 12 bases sitting between them. In germline, CDR1 is SNHLY, CDR2 FYNNEI. CDR3 in amino acids: CASSGLMGTYEQYF. The CDR3 coding sequence is TGTGCCAGCAGTGGCCTAATGGGAACCTACGAGCAGTACTTC.

This clonotype has only a few counts. The rearrangement links TRBV28 to TRBJ2-1; TRBD1 matches at 8 bases. Unmatched junction bases numbered 8, after V lost 5 bases and J lost 2 bases. Germline V gene lookup returns CDR1 MDHEN and CDR2 SYDVKM. This CDR3 spans 16 amino acids. The CDR3 region has the DNA TGTGCCAGCAGTCCTTACGACAGGGGTCCCTACAATGAGCAGTTCTTC. Residues: CASSPYDRGPYNEQFF.

This clonotype was observed a handful of times. The genes are TRBV12-3 or TRBV12-4 and TRBJ2-5; tentative D call: TRBD2 (6 bases). The CDR3 is made up of 15 amino acids. V lost 5 bases and J lost 4, with 17 bases in between. In nucleotides, the CDR3 is TGTGCCAGCAGTGTCCCCACTAGAGCGGGAGAGACCCAGTACTTC. It specifies CASSVPTRAGETQYF.

The rearrangement uses TRBV20-1 and TRBJ2-7; D unresolved. The CDR3 runs 13 residues. The V gene's germline CDR1 is DFQATT and CDR2 SNEGSKA (reference sequence). Trimming removed 6 bases from V and 0 bases from J, with 12 bases in between. The chain's CDR3 is CSARPASSYEQYF. For the CDR3, the DNA is TGCAGTGCCAGACCTGCGAGCTCCTACGAGCAGTACTTC.